The next 32 T cell receptor beta chains were all read from a single sample in a study of CD8 T cells in Susac syndrome. Reverse transcription of about 0.5 to 1 ug RNA was carried out with random hexamers. TCRdb redid the calling of the immunoSEQ multiplex PCR reads with MiXCR, one entry per CDR3 protein. The sample shows under 150,000 distinct CDR3 sequences, 80% to 85% of them seen only once. Source material: CD8+ T cells from PBMCs. The receptors here all came from a human donor with multiple sclerosis.

This clonotype was observed a few times. This chain uses TRBV7-2 with TRBJ1-1; no clear D gene. CDR1 and CDR2 (germline): SGHTA, FQGNSA. This CDR3 contains 13 residues. The V end lost 5 bases, the J end lost 6 bases, and 13 bases lay between the germline ends. The CDR3 DNA is TGTGCCAGCAGCACAATGGTGTATCCTGAAGCTTTCTTT. This translates into CASSTMVYPEAFF. The full variable domain, with the rest looked up from reference TRBV7-2 and TRBJ1-1, is GAGVSQSPSNKVTEKGKDVELRCDPISGHTALYWYRQSLGQGLEFLIYFQGNSAPDKSGLPSDRFSAERTGGSVSTLTIQRTQQEDSAVYLCASSTMVYPEAFFGQGTRLTVV.

This clonotype was detected a few times. The chain recombines TRBV7-8 with TRBJ2-5; tentative D call: TRBD1 (6 bases). The CDR3 runs 13 residues. The germline V gene has CDR1 SGHVS and CDR2 FQNEAQ. Trimming stripped 5 bases from V and 3 bases from J, with 10 bases between. CDR3 sequence reads: CASSRDIEETQYF. Here the CDR3 DNA reads TGTGCCAGCAGCCGGGACATCGAAGAGACCCAGTACTTC. Drawing the rest from reference TRBV7-8 and TRBJ2-5, the complete variable domain is GAGVSQSPRYKVAKRGQDVALRCDPISGHVSLFWYQQALGQGPEFLTYFQNEAQLDKSGLPSDRFFAERPEGSVSTLKIQRTQQEDSAVYLCASSRDIEETQYFGPGTRLLVL.

The chain carries TRBV20-1 and TRBJ2-7; 7 bases are a match to TRBD1. The germline gives CDR1 DFQATT, CDR2 SNEGSKA (reference sequence). This CDR3 spans 14 amino acids. V lost 1 base to trimming and J lost 2 bases; unmatched junction nucleotides: 5. The CDR3 region is CSARVPQGAYEQYF. The CDR3 region has the DNA TGCAGTGCTAGAGTCCCCCAGGGGGCCTACGAGCAGTACTTC.

J is TRBJ1-5 and V is TRBV4-1; a possible D gene is TRBD1 (5 bases). This CDR3 spans 20 amino acids. Germline-derived CDR1 and CDR2 are MGHRA and YSYEKL. V dropped 1 base and J dropped 4 bases, with 26 bases sitting between them. In DNA, the CDR3 is TGCGCCAGCAGCCAAGCCACCCAAAGGGCCGGCACAGGCCTTAATCAGCCCCAGCATTTT. It is translated as CASSQATQRAGTGLNQPQHF.

This sequence joins TRBV9 and TRBJ2-3; a possible D gene is TRBD2 (5 bases). CDR3 length: 16 amino acids. CDR1 and CDR2 from the germline V gene are SGDLS and YYNGEE. The V and J ends lost 4 bases and 5 bases respectively, with 20 bases between them. This chain's CDR3 is CASSPGWGVARDTQYF. CDR3 nucleotide sequence: TGTGCCAGCAGCCCCGGATGGGGAGTGGCACGAGATACGCAGTATTTT.

The table lists this clonotype with a count of one. This rearrangement joins TRBV6-1 to TRBJ1-1; D is unclear. This CDR3 has 17 amino acids. Looked up from germline, CDR1 is MNHNS and CDR2 is SASEGT. V lost 8 bases and J lost 2, with 24 bases in between. In DNA form, the CDR3 reads TGTGCCAGCGGAATCTCCGAGCGGACTGAGAGTAACACTGAAGCTTTCTTT. This gives the protein CASGISERTESNTEAFF.

The DNA of the CDR3 is TGTGCCTGGACCACAGTACTTAACTATGGCTACACCTTC. Translated: CAWTTVLNYGYTF. The gene calls are TRBV30 and TRBJ1-2; D is ambiguous. The CDR3 sequence is 13 residues long. Trimming removed 4 bases from V and 1 base from J, with 10 bases in between. CDR1 is GTSNPN and CDR2 is SVGIG in the germline V gene (reference sequence).

The chain employs TRBV4-1 and TRBJ2-6; D remains unclear. The germline V and J ends were trimmed by 5 bases and 2 bases, with 28 bases remaining between them. Germline V lookup: CDR1 MGHRA, CDR2 YSYEKL. This CDR3 spans 21 amino acids. The CDR3 region is CASSAISFGLMSFAGANVLTF. The CDR3 DNA sequence: TGCGCCAGCAGCGCCATAAGTTTTGGGCTCATGTCTTTCGCTGGGGCCAACGTCCTGACTTTC.

This clonotype came up once. The rearrangement links TRBV23-1 to TRBJ1-6; D remains ambiguous. TRBV23-1 is annotated as an ORF whose role is uncertain. The CDR3 extends over 12 amino acids. V was shortened by 9 bases and J by 13 bases, with 16 bases between the two germline ends. CDR3 sequence reads: CARLPGPSPLHF. The CDR3 DNA reads TGCGCCAGGCTGCCGGGCCCTTCGCCCCTCCACTTT.

V is TRBV19 and J is TRBJ1-5; D perhaps matches TRBD1 (5 bases). Per the germline V gene, CDR1 is LNHDA and CDR2 is SQIVND (reference sequence). This CDR3 is 16 amino acids long. V was pared by 5 bases and J by 1 base, with 15 bases between. The CDR3: CASSVMGGLSNQPQHF. In nucleotides, the CDR3 is TGTGCCAGTAGTGTTATGGGGGGACTCAGCAATCAGCCCCAGCATTTT.

This chain's CDR3 is CASQSLHF. CDR3 sequence (DNA): TGCGCCAGCCAGTCCCTCCACTTT. The chain carries TRBV23-1 and TRBJ1-6; no clear D gene. TRBV23-1 counts as an open reading frame of uncertain function. This CDR3 comprises 8 residues. V was clipped by 8 bases and J by 14 bases, with 4 bases between them.

This clonotype was counted a single time. The rearrangement links TRBV20-1 to TRBJ1-2; D possibly corresponds to TRBD1 (6 bases). The CDR3 is made up of 13 amino acids. CDR1 DFQATT and CDR2 SNEGSKA come from the germline V gene (reference sequence). The V end lost 0 bases, the J end lost 2 bases, and 7 bases lay between the germline ends. In nucleotides, the CDR3 is TGCAGTGCTAGAGATGGACAGAACTATGGCTACACCTTC. It translates to CSARDGQNYGYTF.

CDR3: CASSLQGMYTEAFF. The CDR3 DNA follows: TGTGCCAGTTCTTTACAGGGAATGTACACTGAAGCTTTCTTT. V gene TRBV19 combines with J gene TRBJ1-1; D might be TRBD1 (6 bases). V was cut by 8 bases and J by 3 bases, with 16 bases left in between. Germline lookup yields CDR1 LNHDA and CDR2 SQIVND (reference sequence). This CDR3 is 14 amino acids long.

The chain has TRBV3-1 and TRBJ1-5; possibly TRBD1 for D (5 bases). This CDR3 is built from 13 residues. CDR1 is LGHDT, CDR2 YNNKEL, per germline (reference sequence). The germline V and J ends were trimmed by 2 bases and 7 bases, with 9 bases remaining between them. CDR3 sequence (DNA): TGTGCCAGCAGCCAACAGGGCGACCAGCCCCAGCATTTT. Translating it yields CASSQQGDQPQHF.

This rearrangement joins TRBV6-5 to TRBJ1-2; 7 positions match TRBD1. J was trimmed by 5 bases and V by 2 bases; bases with no gene match: 5. CDR3 length: 14 residues. Per the germline V gene, CDR1 is MNHEY and CDR2 is SVGAGI. CDR3 DNA: TGTGCCAGCAGTTACGGACAGGACAAGTATGGCTACACCTTC. Its translation: CASSYGQDKYGYTF.

J is TRBJ2-1 and V is TRBV25-1; D may be TRBD2 (6 bases). CDR3 length equals 12 residues. From germline, CDR1 is MGHDK and CDR2 SYGVNS. V was pared by 2 bases and J by 11 bases, with 10 bases between. The DNA for the CDR3 is TGTGCCAGCAGTGAAGGGAGGCATCAGCAGTTCTTC. Protein sequence: CASSEGRHQQFF.

V usage is TRBV5-1 and J usage is TRBJ1-1, with D unclear. With 4 bases removed from V and 3 bases from J, the gap between germline ends came to 31 bases. Germline CDR1 and CDR2: SGHRS and YFSETQ. There are 20 residues in the CDR3. The CDR3, as DNA: TGCGCCAGCAGCCCAGGAGGTGGGTCCCGGGTTCGAAGTTTGGACACTGAAGCTTTCTTT. Its translation: CASSPGGGSRVRSLDTEAFF.

The chain has TRBV28 and TRBJ2-3, with a tentative D call TRBD1 (5 bases). Between the trimmed V and J ends, which lost 10 bases and 3 bases, there was a span of 14 bases. The CDR3 runs 13 residues. Germline V gives CDR1 MDHEN, CDR2 SYDVKM. The CDR3: CATTDKVTDTQYF. CDR3 bases: TGTGCCACCACGGACAAGGTTACAGATACGCAGTATTTT.

In nucleotides, the CDR3 is TGTGCCAGCAGTTTCTCGGGGGGGCCCGTGCCCTACGAGCAGTACTTC. It translates to CASSFSGGPVPYEQYF. The chain recombines TRBV27 with TRBJ2-7, with TRBD2 matching 8 bases. Germline V gives CDR1 MNHEY, CDR2 SMNVEV (reference sequence). The CDR3 runs 16 residues. Germline trimming cut 3 bases from V and 2 bases from J; bases unmatched to any gene: 9.

V and J are TRBV27 and TRBJ2-1; D remains unclear. The CDR3 consists of 13 residues. Germline V gene lookup returns CDR1 MNHEY and CDR2 SMNVEV (reference sequence). V lost 1 base and J 8 bases, leaving 9 bases between the germline ends. For the CDR3, the DNA is TGTGCCAGCAGTTTATTATCGTTCGATGAGCAGTTCTTC. This encodes CASSLLSFDEQFF.

V is TRBV4-3 and J is TRBJ1-1; possible D gene TRBD1, 5 bases. The CDR3 is 13 residues long. Germline V CDR1 and CDR2: LGHNA, YSLEER. Trimming took 1 base from V and 7 from J, leaving 10 bases between them. CDR3: CASSQGIRDEAFF. The DNA for the CDR3 is TGCGCCAGCAGCCAAGGGATCAGGGATGAAGCTTTCTTT.

The V and J genes are TRBV19 and TRBJ2-1; D is perhaps TRBD1 (6 bases). This CDR3 contains 14 residues. CDR1 and CDR2 (germline): LNHDA, SQIVND (reference sequence). V lost 7 bases, J lost 0 bases, and 10 bases lay in between. CDR3 amino acids: CASKTGTSYNEQFF. CDR3 nucleotides: TGTGCCAGTAAAACAGGGACCTCCTACAATGAGCAGTTCTTC.

The genes are TRBV14 and TRBJ2-5; TRBD1 agrees at 7 bases. Germline trimming cut 1 base from V and 13 bases from J; bases unmatched to any gene: 3. This CDR3 has 11 residues. In germline, CDR1 is SGHDN, CDR2 FVKESK. The CDR3 loop is CASSQGTGLYF. CDR3 in DNA: TGTGCCAGCAGCCAAGGGACAGGACTGTACTTC.

The chain uses TRBV7-9 and TRBJ2-1; the D is unclear. Germline V gene lookup returns CDR1 SEHNR and CDR2 FQNEAQ (reference sequence). The CDR3 is 15 residues long. V was trimmed by 1 base and J by 5 bases, leaving 12 bases between them. The CDR3 spells CASSLGPNSHNEQFF. The CDR3, as DNA: TGTGCCAGCAGCTTAGGTCCTAATAGCCACAATGAGCAGTTCTTC.

V usage is TRBV10-3 and J usage is TRBJ2-7; 9 bases are shared with TRBD1. This CDR3 has 16 residues. Germline lookup yields CDR1 ENHRY and CDR2 SYGVKD. V lost 3 bases, J lost 5 bases, and 11 bases stayed unmatched. Here the CDR3 reads CAISDQQGARRHEQYF. The CDR3 DNA is TGTGCCATCAGTGACCAACAGGGGGCCAGACGCCACGAGCAGTACTTC.

This chain uses TRBV6-5 with TRBJ2-2; no clear D. Trimming removed 3 bases at V and 5 bases at J, with 10 bases between. CDR1 and CDR2 (germline): MNHEY, SVGAGI. The CDR3 runs 14 residues. CDR3 nucleotide sequence: TGTGCCAGCAGTTATGGTCCTAATACCGGGGAGCTGTTTTTT. This gives the protein CASSYGPNTGELFF.

This clonotype was observed once. The V and J genes are TRBV5-1 and TRBJ1-1, with 9 bases fitting TRBD1. This CDR3 contains 18 residues. V shed 1 base, J shed 3 bases, and the junction held 13 bases outside the gene matches. Per germline, CDR1 SGHRS and CDR2 YFSETQ. This CDR3 is CASSLLRRTGARDTEAFF. The DNA for the CDR3 is TGCGCCAGCAGCTTGCTCCGAAGGACAGGGGCAAGGGACACTGAAGCTTTCTTT.

The CDR3 region is CASSHSGPNEAFF. The CDR3, as DNA: TGTGCCAGCAGCCATTCAGGACCCAATGAAGCTTTCTTT. The chain recombines TRBV14 with TRBJ1-1, with unresolved D. The CDR3 runs to 13 residues. CDR1 and CDR2 (germline): SGHDN, FVKESK. The ends were cut back, 3 bases at V and 7 bases at J, with 12 bases in the middle.

The rearrangement links TRBV6-5 to TRBJ2-6; D not resolved. This CDR3 region has 15 residues. Germline CDR1 and CDR2: MNHEY and SVGAGI. V gave up 4 bases and J gave up 4 bases, with 11 bases separating them. For the CDR3, the DNA is TGTGCCAGCAGTTCGACTCTGTCGGGGGCCAACGTCCTGACTTTC. Its translation: CASSSTLSGANVLTF.

This clonotype showed up just once. The genes are TRBV7-9 and TRBJ2-7; weak D call: TRBD1 (6 bases). The length of the CDR3 is 15 residues. Trimming stripped 1 base from V and 0 bases from J, with 10 bases between. From germline, CDR1 is SEHNR and CDR2 FQNEAQ (reference sequence). The chain's CDR3 is CASSLVQGSSYEQYF. The CDR3 region has the DNA TGTGCCAGCAGCTTAGTTCAGGGGAGCTCCTACGAGCAGTACTTC. The full variable domain, its missing parts supplied by reference TRBV7-9 and TRBJ2-7, is DTGVSQNPRHKITKRGQNVTFRCDPISEHNRLYWYRQTLGQGPEFLTYFQNEAQLEKSRLLSDRFSAERPKGSFSTLEIQRTEQGDSAMYLCASSLVQGSSYEQYFGPGTRLTVT.

The J gene is TRBJ2-3, the V gene TRBV7-8; D is possibly TRBD2 (5 bases). Deletions cut 5 bases from V and 2 bases from J, with 26 bases between. Germline assignment: CDR1 SGHVS and CDR2 FQNEAQ. The CDR3 has 19 amino acids. DNA of the CDR3: TGTGCCAGCAGCCTCCCCGGGATAATAATCGGAGACCCCACAGATACGCAGTATTTT. It encodes CASSLPGIIIGDPTDTQYF. The full variable domain, with the rest looked up from reference TRBV7-8 and TRBJ2-3, is GAGVSQSPRYKVAKRGQDVALRCDPISGHVSLFWYQQALGQGPEFLTYFQNEAQLDKSGLPSDRFFAERPEGSVSTLKIQRTQQEDSAVYLCASSLPGIIIGDPTDTQYFGPGTRLTVL.

The J gene is TRBJ2-5, the V gene TRBV13; 11 positions match TRBD2. J was trimmed by 1 base and V by 4 bases; bases with no gene match: 5. The CDR3 is 16 amino acids. Germline V gene lookup returns CDR1 PRHDT and CDR2 FYEKMQ (reference sequence). The CDR3 DNA follows: TGTGCCAGCAGCTCCGGACTAGCGGGCGTCCAAGAGACCCAGTACTTC. It yields the protein CASSSGLAGVQETQYF.